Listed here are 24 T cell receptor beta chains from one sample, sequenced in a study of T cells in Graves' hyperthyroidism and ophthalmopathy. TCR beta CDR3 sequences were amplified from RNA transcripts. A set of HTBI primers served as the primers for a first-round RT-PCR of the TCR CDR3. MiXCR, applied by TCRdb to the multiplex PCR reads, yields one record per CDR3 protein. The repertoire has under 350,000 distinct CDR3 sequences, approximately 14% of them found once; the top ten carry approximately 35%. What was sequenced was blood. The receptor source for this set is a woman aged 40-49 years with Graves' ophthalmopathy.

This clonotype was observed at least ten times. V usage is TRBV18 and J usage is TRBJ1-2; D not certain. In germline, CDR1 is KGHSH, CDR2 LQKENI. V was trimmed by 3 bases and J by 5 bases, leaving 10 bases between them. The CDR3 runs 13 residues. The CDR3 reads CASSPDGSYGYTF. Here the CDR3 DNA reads TGTGCCAGCTCACCCGACGGTTCATATGGCTACACCTTC. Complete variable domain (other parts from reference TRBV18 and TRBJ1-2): NAGVMQNPRHLVRRRGQEARLRCSPMKGHSHVYWYRQLPEEGLKFMVYLQKENIIDESGMPKERFSAEFPKEGPSILRIQQVVRGDSAAYFCASSPDGSYGYTFGSGTRLTVV.

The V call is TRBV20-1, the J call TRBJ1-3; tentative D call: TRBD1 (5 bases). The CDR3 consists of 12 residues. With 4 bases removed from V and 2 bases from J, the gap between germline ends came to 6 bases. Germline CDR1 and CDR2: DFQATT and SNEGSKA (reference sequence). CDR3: CSAMGPGNTIYF. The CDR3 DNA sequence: TGCAGTGCTATGGGACCTGGAAACACCATATATTTT.

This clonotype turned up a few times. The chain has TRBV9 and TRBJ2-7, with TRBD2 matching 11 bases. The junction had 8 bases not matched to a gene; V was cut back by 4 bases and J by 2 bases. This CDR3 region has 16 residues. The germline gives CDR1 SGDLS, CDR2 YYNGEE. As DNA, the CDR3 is TGTGCCAGCAGCCCCCTTGGGACTAGCGGAACCTACGAGCAGTACTTC. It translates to CASSPLGTSGTYEQYF.

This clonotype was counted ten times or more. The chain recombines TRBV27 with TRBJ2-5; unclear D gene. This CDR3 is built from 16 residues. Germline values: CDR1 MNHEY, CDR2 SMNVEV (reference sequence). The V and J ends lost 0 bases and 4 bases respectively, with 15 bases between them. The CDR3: CASSLSSDGWRETQYF. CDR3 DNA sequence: TGTGCCAGCAGTTTATCTTCTGACGGGTGGCGAGAGACCCAGTACTTC.

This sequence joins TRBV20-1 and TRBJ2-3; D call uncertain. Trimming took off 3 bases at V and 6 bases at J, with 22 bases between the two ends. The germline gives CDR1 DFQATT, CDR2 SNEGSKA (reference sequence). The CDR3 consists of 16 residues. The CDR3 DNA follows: TGCAGTGCTAGGGCCGGGCCCTTCAAAGTACAGGATACGCAGTATTTT. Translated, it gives CSARAGPFKVQDTQYF.

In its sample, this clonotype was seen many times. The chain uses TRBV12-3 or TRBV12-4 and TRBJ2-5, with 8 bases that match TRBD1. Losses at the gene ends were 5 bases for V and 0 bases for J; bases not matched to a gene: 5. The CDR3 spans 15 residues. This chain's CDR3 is CASSPGQGHQETQYF. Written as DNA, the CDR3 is TGTGCCAGCAGTCCCGGACAGGGACACCAAGAGACCCAGTACTTC.

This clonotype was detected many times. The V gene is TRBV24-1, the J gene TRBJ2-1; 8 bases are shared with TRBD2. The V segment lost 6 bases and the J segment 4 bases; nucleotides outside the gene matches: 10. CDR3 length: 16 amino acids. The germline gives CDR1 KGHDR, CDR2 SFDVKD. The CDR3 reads CATSKLSGGKYNEQFF. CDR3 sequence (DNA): TGTGCCACCAGTAAGTTAAGCGGGGGTAAATACAATGAGCAGTTCTTC.

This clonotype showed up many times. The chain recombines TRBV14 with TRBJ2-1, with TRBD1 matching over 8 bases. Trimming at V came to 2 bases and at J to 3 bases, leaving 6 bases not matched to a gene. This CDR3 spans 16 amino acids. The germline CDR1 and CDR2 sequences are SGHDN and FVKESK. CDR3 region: CASSQLGTGHYNEQFF. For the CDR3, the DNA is TGTGCCAGCAGCCAACTCGGGACAGGCCACTACAATGAGCAGTTCTTC.

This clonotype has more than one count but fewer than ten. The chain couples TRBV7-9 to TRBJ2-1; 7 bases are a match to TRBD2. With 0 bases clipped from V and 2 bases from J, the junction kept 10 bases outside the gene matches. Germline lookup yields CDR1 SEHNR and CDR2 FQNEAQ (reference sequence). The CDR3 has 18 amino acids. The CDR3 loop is CASSLASQGGNPYNEQFF. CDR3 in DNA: TGTGCCAGCAGCTTAGCGTCTCAGGGAGGGAACCCCTACAATGAGCAGTTCTTC.

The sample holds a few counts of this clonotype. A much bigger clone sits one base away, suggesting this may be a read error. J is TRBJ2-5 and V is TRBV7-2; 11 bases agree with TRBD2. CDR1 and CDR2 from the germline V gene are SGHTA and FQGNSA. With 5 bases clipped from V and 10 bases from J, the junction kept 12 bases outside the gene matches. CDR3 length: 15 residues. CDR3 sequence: CASSGASGGIAIQYF. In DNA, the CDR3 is TGTGCCAGCAGCGGGGCTAGCGGGGGGATCGCGATCCAGTACTTC.

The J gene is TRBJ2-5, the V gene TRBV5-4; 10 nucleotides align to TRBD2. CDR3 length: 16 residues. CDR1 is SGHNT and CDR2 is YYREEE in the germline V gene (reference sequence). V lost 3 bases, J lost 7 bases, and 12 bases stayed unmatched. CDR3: CASSYRAGGPEGTQYF. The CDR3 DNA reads TGTGCCAGCAGCTACCGAGCGGGGGGGCCCGAAGGGACCCAGTACTTC.

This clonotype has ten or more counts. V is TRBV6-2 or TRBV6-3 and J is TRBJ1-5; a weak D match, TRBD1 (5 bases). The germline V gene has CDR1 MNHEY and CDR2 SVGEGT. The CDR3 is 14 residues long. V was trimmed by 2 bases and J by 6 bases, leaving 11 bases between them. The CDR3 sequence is CASSYAGLSQPQHF. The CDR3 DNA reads TGTGCCAGCAGTTACGCGGGGCTAAGTCAGCCCCAGCATTTT.

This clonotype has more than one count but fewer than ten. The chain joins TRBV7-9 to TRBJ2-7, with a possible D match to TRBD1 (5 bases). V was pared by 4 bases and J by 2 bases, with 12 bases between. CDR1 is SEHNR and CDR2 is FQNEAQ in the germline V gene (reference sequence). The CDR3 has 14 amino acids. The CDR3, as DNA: TGTGCCAGCAGCTCCTCGACAGAAACCTACGAGCAGTACTTC. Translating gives CASSSSTETYEQYF.

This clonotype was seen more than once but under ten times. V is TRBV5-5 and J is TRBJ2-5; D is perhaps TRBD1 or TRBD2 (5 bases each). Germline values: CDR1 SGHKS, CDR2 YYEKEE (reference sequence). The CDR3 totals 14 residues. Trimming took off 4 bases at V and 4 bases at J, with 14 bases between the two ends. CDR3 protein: CASSGGLPGETQYF. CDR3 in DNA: TGTGCCAGCAGCGGGGGTCTCCCTGGAGAGACCCAGTACTTC.

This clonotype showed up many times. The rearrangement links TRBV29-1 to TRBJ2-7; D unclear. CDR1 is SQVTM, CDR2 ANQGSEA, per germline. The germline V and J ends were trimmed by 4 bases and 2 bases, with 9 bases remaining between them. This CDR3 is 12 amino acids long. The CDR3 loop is CSVGRTAYEQYF. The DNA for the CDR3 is TGCAGCGTTGGCCGAACAGCCTACGAGCAGTACTTC.

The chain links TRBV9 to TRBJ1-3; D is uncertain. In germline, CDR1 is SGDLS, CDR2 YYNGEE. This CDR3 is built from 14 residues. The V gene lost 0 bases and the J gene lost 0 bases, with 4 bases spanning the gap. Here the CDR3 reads CASSVVASGNTIYF. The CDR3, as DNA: TGTGCCAGCAGCGTAGTGGCCTCTGGAAACACCATATATTTT.

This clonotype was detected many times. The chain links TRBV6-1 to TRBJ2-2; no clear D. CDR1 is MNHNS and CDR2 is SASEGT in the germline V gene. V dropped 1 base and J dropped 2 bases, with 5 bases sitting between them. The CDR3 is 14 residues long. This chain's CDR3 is CASSEVHNTGELFF. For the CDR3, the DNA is TGTGCCAGCAGTGAAGTACATAACACCGGGGAGCTGTTTTTT.

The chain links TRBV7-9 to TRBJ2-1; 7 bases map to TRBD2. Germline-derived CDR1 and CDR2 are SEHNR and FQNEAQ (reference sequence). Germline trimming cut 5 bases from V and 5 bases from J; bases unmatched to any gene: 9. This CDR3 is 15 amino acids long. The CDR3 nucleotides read TGTGCCAGCAGCCCCGGGGAGGGTTCCCACAATGAGCAGTTCTTC. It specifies CASSPGEGSHNEQFF.

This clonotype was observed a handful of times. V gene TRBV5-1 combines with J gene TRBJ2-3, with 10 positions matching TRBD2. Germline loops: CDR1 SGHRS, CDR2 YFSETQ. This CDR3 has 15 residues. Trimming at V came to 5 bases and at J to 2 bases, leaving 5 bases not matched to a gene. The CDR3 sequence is CASRTLAGVTDTQYF. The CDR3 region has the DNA TGCGCCAGCAGAACTCTAGCGGGGGTCACAGATACGCAGTATTTT.

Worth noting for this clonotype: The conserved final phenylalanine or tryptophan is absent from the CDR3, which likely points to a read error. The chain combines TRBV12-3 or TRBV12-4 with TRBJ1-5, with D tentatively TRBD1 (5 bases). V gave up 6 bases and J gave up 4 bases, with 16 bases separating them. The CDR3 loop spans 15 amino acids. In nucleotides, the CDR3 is TGTGCCAGCAGCCAAGATGGGGCAGTAAATCAGCCCCAGCATCTT. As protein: CASSQDGAVNQPQHL.

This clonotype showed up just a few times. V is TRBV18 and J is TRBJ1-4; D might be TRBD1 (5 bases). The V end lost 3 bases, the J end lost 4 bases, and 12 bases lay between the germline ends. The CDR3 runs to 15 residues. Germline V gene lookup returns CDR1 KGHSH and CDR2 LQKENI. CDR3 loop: CASSPQRGVNEKLFF. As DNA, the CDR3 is TGTGCCAGCTCACCTCAACGGGGGGTTAATGAAAAACTGTTTTTT.

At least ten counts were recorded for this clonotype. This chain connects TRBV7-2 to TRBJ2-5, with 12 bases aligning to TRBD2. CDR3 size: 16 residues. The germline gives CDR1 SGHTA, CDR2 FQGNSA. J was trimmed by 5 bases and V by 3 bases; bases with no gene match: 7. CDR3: CASSLRTSGMGETQYF. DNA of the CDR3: TGTGCCAGCAGCTTGAGGACTAGCGGGATGGGGGAGACCCAGTACTTC. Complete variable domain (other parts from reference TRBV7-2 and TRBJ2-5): GAGVSQSPSNKVTEKGKDVELRCDPISGHTALYWYRQSLGQGLEFLIYFQGNSAPDKSGLPSDRFSAERTGGSVSTLTIQRTQQEDSAVYLCASSLRTSGMGETQYFGPGTRLLVL.

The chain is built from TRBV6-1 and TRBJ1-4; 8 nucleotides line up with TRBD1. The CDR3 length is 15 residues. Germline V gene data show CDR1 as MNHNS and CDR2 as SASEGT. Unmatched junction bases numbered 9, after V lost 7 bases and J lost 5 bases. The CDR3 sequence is CASKIDRGGNEKLFF. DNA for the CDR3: TGTGCCAGCAAAATAGACAGGGGTGGGAATGAAAAACTGTTTTTT.

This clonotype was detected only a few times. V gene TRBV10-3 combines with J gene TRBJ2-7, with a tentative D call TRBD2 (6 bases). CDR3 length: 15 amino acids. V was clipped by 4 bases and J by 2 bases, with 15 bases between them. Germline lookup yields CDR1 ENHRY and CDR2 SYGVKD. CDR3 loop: CAISVTGTVTYEQYF. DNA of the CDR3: TGTGCCATCAGTGTTACCGGGACTGTAACCTACGAGCAGTACTTC.